This T cell receptor beta chain was retrieved from a study of blood T cells in healthy people across ages. A note on this clonotype: Its antigen is not known.

General study results and limits: What prevented conclusive comparison of naive and antigen-experienced cells was that PBMCs were unsorted.

Germline V gene sequence: CDR1 SGHRS, CDR2 YFSETQ. CDR3 length equals 14 residues. Sample-barcoded 5' priming and a J-beta primer mix drove a second PCR of roughly 7 to 11 cycles. TCRdb independently ran MiXCR on the 5' RACE reads; one entry per CDR3 protein. The sample consists of over a million distinct CDR3 sequences, 35% to 45% of them appearing once. The TCR was taken from a woman aged 18-30 years in good health. Input material: blood. The rearrangement uses TRBV5-1 and TRBJ2-4; D unclear. Judging by the DNA end, TRBJ2-7 fits better; the J call may be wrong. Here the CDR3 DNA reads TGCGCCAGCAGCGTGGCCACTCCGCAGTACGAGCAGTACTTC. Translation: CASSVATPQYEQYF.